This T cell receptor beta chain stems from a study of spatial heterogeneity in lung cancer. General study points: Ubiquitous expanded tumor TCRs surfaced in blood more at resection than they did at follow-up.

The time point denotes: sample taken at primary tumor resection. Unsorted whole RNA from tumor, nontumor lung or frozen PBMC underwent sequencing. This clonotype occurred many times. The antigen is not known. The CDR3 sequence is 12 residues long. Trimming cost V 5 bases and J 7 bases, with 9 bases left between them. Germline CDR1 MDHEN, CDR2 SYDVKM. TCRdb used MiXCR to reprocess the 5' RACE reads, holding one entry per CDR3 protein. Of about 48,000 distinct CDR3 sequences listed, less than 6% were seen once; the top ten hold over 8.5%. The origin of this receptor is a male donor with early-stage non-small cell lung cancer. Sequenced material: PBMCs, taken at surgery. The V gene is TRBV28, the J gene TRBJ2-1, with no clear D. DNA of the CDR3: TGTGCCAGCAGTCTCATCTGGAATGAGCAGTTCTTC. Residues: CASSLIWNEQFF. Together with reference TRBV28 and TRBJ2-1, the CDR3 gives the full variable domain: DVKVTQSSRYLVKRTGEKVFLECVQDMDHENMFWYRQDPGLGLRLIYFSYDVKMKEKGDIPEGYSVSREKKERFSLILESASTNQTSMYLCASSLIWNEQFFGPGTRLTVL.